These 21 T cell receptor beta chains originate from one sample sequenced in a study of T cells in localized non-small cell lung cancer. Sequencing was performed with immunoSEQ multiplex PCR; in TCRdb, only in-frame clones are kept and a portion is missing. The sample has about 3,500 clones, approximately 24% seen once. The sample here was lung tumor tissue, taken before any cancer treatment. The receptors shown here come from a man between 40 and 75 years old with stage II squamous cell lung carcinoma.

The chain has TRBV1 and TRBJ1-1; TRBD1 was called by the table and not checked on the DNA. TRBV1 is a pseudogene segment. CDR3 length: 15 residues. CDR3 DNA sequence: TGCGCCAGCAGCCGCAAGGGACAGGGTGACACTGAAGCTTTCTTT. Translation: CASSRKGQGDTEAFF.

V is TRBV19 and J is TRBJ2-5; TRBD2 aligns across 11 bases. The germline V gene has CDR1 LNHDA and CDR2 SQIVND (reference sequence). This CDR3 has 14 residues. Trimming cost V 10 bases and J 4 bases; bases outside gene matches: 8. The DNA of the CDR3 is TGTGCCACGCGTGGGCTAGCGGGAGGAGAGACCCAGTACTTC. It specifies CATRGLAGGETQYF. The variable domain in full, with the rest retrieved from reference TRBV19 and TRBJ2-5, is DGGITQSPKYLFRKEGQNVTLSCEQNLNHDAMYWYRQDPGQGLRLIYYSQIVNDFQKGDIAEGYSVSREKKESFPLTVTSAQKNPTAFYLCATRGLAGGETQYFGPGTRLLVL.

This clone was found a few times. The CDR3 here is CASRPGTGRSNQPQHF. CDR3 nucleotide sequence: TGTGCCAGTAGACCCGGGACAGGACGCAGCAATCAGCCCCAGCATTTT. The chain links TRBV19 to TRBJ1-5, with 8 bases aligning to TRBD1. CDR1 and CDR2 (germline): LNHDA, SQIVND (reference sequence). V dropped 6 bases and J dropped 1; count of bases not matched to a gene: 8. The CDR3 is 16 amino acids.

This clone is medium-sized. This rearrangement joins TRBV6-8 to TRBJ2-5, with 11 bases fitting TRBD1. Per germline, CDR1 MNHGY and CDR2 SAAAGT. The CDR3 runs 13 residues. Unmatched junction bases numbered 5, after V lost 10 bases and J lost 4 bases. The CDR3 reads CATGTGGGETQYF. The CDR3 nucleotides are TGTGCCACCGGGACAGGGGGAGGAGAGACCCAGTACTTC.

V is TRBV5-1 and J is TRBJ1-1, with 9 positions matching TRBD1. The CDR3 has 15 amino acids. Germline trimming cut 2 bases from V and 4 bases from J; bases unmatched to any gene: 6. From germline, CDR1 is SGHRS and CDR2 YFSETQ. CDR3 protein: CASSFGTGIGTEAFF. The CDR3, as DNA: TGCGCCAGCAGCTTCGGGACAGGGATTGGCACTGAAGCTTTCTTT.

The CDR3 nucleotides read TGTGCCAGTAGTATTACCGGGACAGGCGCCCGCTACGAGCAGTACTTC. Translating gives CASSITGTGARYEQYF. The rearrangement uses TRBV19 and TRBJ2-7; 8 nucleotides match TRBD1. J was trimmed by 3 bases and V by 3 bases; bases with no gene match: 10. Looked up from germline, CDR1 is LNHDA and CDR2 is SQIVND (reference sequence). There are 16 residues in the CDR3. Variable domain in full (rest from reference TRBV19 and TRBJ2-7): DGGITQSPKYLFRKEGQNVTLSCEQNLNHDAMYWYRQDPGQGLRLIYYSQIVNDFQKGDIAEGYSVSREKKESFPLTVTSAQKNPTAFYLCASSITGTGARYEQYFGPGTRLTVT.

The rearrangement joins TRBV28 to TRBJ1-5; D ambiguous. The CDR3 loop spans 14 amino acids. In germline, CDR1 is MDHEN, CDR2 SYDVKM. V was pared by 4 bases and J by 3 bases, with 10 bases between. CDR3: CASSWPVDNQPQHF. In DNA form, the CDR3 reads TGTGCCAGCAGTTGGCCGGTGGACAATCAGCCCCAGCATTTT.

This clone is labeled medium-sized (0.01 to 0.1%). This chain uses TRBV11-3 with TRBJ2-1; TRBD2 agrees at 9 bases. This CDR3 contains 15 residues. Germline CDR1 is SGHNT and CDR2 is YENEEA. Germline trimming cut 8 bases from V and 4 bases from J; bases unmatched to any gene: 9. Here the CDR3 DNA reads TGTGCCAGCCGGCCAAGCGGGGGGTCGTACAATGAGCAGTTCTTC. Protein: CASRPSGGSYNEQFF.

The V gene is TRBV18, the J gene TRBJ2-6; D is ambiguous. The ends were cut back, 3 bases at V and 0 bases at J, with 24 bases in the middle. Looked up from germline, CDR1 is KGHSH and CDR2 is LQKENI. The CDR3 is 21 residues long. The CDR3 loop reads CASSPSRYAFERHSGANVLTF. In nucleotides, the CDR3 is TGTGCCAGCTCACCTTCTCGCTATGCGTTCGAGCGTCACTCTGGGGCCAACGTCCTGACTTTC. The full variable domain, with the rest looked up from reference TRBV18 and TRBJ2-6, is NAGVMQNPRHLVRRRGQEARLRCSPMKGHSHVYWYRQLPEEGLKFMVYLQKENIIDESGMPKERFSAEFPKEGPSILRIQQVVRGDSAAYFCASSPSRYAFERHSGANVLTFGAGSRLTVL.

The rearrangement links TRBV10-2 to TRBJ2-5; TRBD1 might be the D (6 bases). Trimming cost V 3 bases and J 0 bases, with 14 bases left between them. The CDR3 is 16 amino acids. Per germline, CDR1 WSHSY and CDR2 SAAADI. The CDR3 bases are TGCGCCAGCAGTGATCAGGACAGTTTGTACCAAGAGACCCAGTACTTC. Residues: CASSDQDSLYQETQYF.

By share of the sample, this clone is medium-sized. The chain has TRBV12-2 and TRBJ2-7; the tabulated D call, TRBD1, remains unverified against the DNA. TRBV12-2 corresponds to a pseudogene. There are 16 residues in the CDR3. The chain's CDR3 is CASRPRGTGHLYEQYF. CDR3 nucleotide sequence: TGTGCAAGTCGCCCTCGTGGGACAGGTCATCTTTACGAGCAGTACTTC.

This clone ranks as medium-sized. V usage is TRBV11-3 and J usage is TRBJ2-7; D is perhaps TRBD1 (8 bases). This CDR3 region has 14 residues. With 5 bases removed from V and 4 bases from J, the gap between germline ends came to 15 bases. Germline V CDR1 and CDR2: SGHNT, YENEEA. Written as DNA, the CDR3 is TGTGCCAGCAGCCCAGGACAGGGAGGGTACGAGCAGTACTTC. Its translation is CASSPGQGGYEQYF.

In its sample, this clone is medium-sized. The chain recombines TRBV2 with TRBJ1-2, with D uncertain. V lost 6 bases to trimming and J lost 7 bases, with 21 bases between them. Per the germline V gene, CDR1 is SNHLY and CDR2 is FYNNEI. CDR3 length: 15 residues. The CDR3 DNA reads TGTGCCAGCAGCACGAGAGAGGGTGGTGATTCTGGCTACACCTTC. As protein: CASSTREGGDSGYTF.

The chain is built from TRBV29-1 and TRBJ1-2; 7 nucleotides match TRBD1. The V segment lost 4 bases and the J segment 7 bases; nucleotides outside the gene matches: 18. This CDR3 has 16 amino acids. Germline CDR1 reads SQVTM; CDR2 reads ANQGSEA. In DNA, the CDR3 is TGCAGCGTTGCCGGGACGACGGACAGGTTTGGTGGTGGCTACACCTTC. As protein: CSVAGTTDRFGGGYTF.

This clone has more than one count but fewer than ten. The CDR3 sequence is CAWNREWDEKLFF. Here the CDR3 DNA reads TGTGCCTGGAACAGGGAGTGGGATGAAAAACTGTTTTTT. The genes are TRBV30 and TRBJ1-4; TRBD1 might be the D (6 bases). The CDR3 totals 13 residues. Trimming stripped 4 bases from V and 6 bases from J, with 12 bases between. Germline-derived CDR1 and CDR2 are GTSNPN and SVGIG (reference sequence).

In its sample, this clone was seen once. This chain links TRBV19 with TRBJ1-2; no reliable D call. The CDR3 is 14 residues long. Deletions cut 7 bases from V and 2 bases from J, with 14 bases between. Germline V gives CDR1 LNHDA, CDR2 SQIVND (reference sequence). In DNA form, the CDR3 reads TGTGCCAGTACCGATCCGGGCCCCAACTATGGCTACACCTTC. Translating it yields CASTDPGPNYGYTF.

There are many counts of this clone. The rearrangement links TRBV7-8 to TRBJ1-6; D uncertain. Germline CDR1 is SGHVS and CDR2 is FQNEAQ. This CDR3 comprises 13 residues. V was trimmed by 1 base and J by 8 bases, leaving 6 bases between them. Written as DNA, the CDR3 is TGTGCCAGCAGCTTAGAACAGTATTCACCCCTCCACTTT. Translating it yields CASSLEQYSPLHF.

The chain employs TRBV6-8 and TRBJ1-4, with TRBD1 matching 8 bases. V shed 5 bases and J 8 bases; nucleotides not matched to a gene: 13. Germline V gene lookup returns CDR1 MNHGY and CDR2 SAAAGT. The CDR3 has 16 amino acids. CDR3 residues: CASSNIWTGPGEKLFF. As DNA, the CDR3 is TGTGCCAGCAGTAACATCTGGACAGGGCCGGGAGAAAAACTGTTTTTT.

J is TRBJ1-1 and V is TRBV9; maybe TRBD1 (6 bases). Germline V lookup: CDR1 SGDLS, CDR2 YYNGEE. This CDR3 comprises 15 residues. V was cut by 0 bases and J by 5 bases, with 14 bases left in between. CDR3 amino acids: CASSVGLAQGTEAFF. The CDR3 bases are TGTGCCAGCAGCGTAGGACTAGCACAGGGAACTGAAGCTTTCTTT.

The chain joins TRBV11-3 to TRBJ2-1, with 11 bases identical to TRBD2. Germline V gene lookup returns CDR1 SGHNT and CDR2 YENEEA. Trimming removed 2 bases from V and 9 bases from J; junction bases left unmatched: 9. The CDR3 runs to 16 residues. The CDR3 coding sequence is TGTGCCAGCAGCTTAAATCGACTAGCGGGAATGGTTGAGCAGTTCTTC. Its protein is CASSLNRLAGMVEQFF.

The table lists this clone with a few counts. The J gene is TRBJ2-2, the V gene TRBV2, with D uncertain. Looked up from germline, CDR1 is SNHLY and CDR2 is FYNNEI. This CDR3 has 13 amino acids. With 4 bases removed from V and 6 bases from J, the gap between germline ends came to 9 bases. The DNA for the CDR3 is TGTGCCAGCAGTGCATCTTGGGCCGGGGAGCTGTTTTTT. Amino acid sequence: CASSASWAGELFF.